This T cell receptor (beta chain) emerged from a study of T cell repertoires in cytomegalovirus infection. For the study at large: Recently identified HLA-C-restricted CMV epitopes and well-studied HLA-B-restricted CMV epitopes were used by the study.

TCRdb reprocessed the reads via MiXCR and lists one record per CDR3 protein. The repertoire holds about 470,000 distinct CDR3 sequences, with about 39% as singletons. With respect to this clonotype: The antigen remains undetermined.

The input for sequencing was cultured PBMCs, taken from culture after CMV antigen stimulation. This receptor was obtained from a human donor in good health (CMV status not recorded). Some clones in this sample may be carry-over from other donors' samples.

The CDR3 DNA is TGCAGTGCTAGGCCGGGACAGGGGGTCTACGAGCAGTACTTC. Residues: CSARPGQGVYEQYF. The gene calls are TRBV20-1 and TRBJ2-7; 11 nucleotides align to TRBD1. Germline V gene sequence: CDR1 DFQATT, CDR2 SNEGSKA (reference sequence). J lost 3 bases, V lost 3 bases, and 4 bases had no gene match. This CDR3 is 14 amino acids long.